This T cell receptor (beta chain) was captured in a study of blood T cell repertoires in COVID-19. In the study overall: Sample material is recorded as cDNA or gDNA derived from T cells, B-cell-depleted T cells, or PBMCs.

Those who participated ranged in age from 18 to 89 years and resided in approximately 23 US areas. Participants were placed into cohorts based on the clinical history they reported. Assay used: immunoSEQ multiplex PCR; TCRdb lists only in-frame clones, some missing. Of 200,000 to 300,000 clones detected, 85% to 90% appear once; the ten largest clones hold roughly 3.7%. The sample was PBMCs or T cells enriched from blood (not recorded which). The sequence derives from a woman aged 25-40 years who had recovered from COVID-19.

The CDR3 loop is CASSSRGGDQLSTDTQYF. The CDR3, as DNA: TGTGCCAGCAGTTCCCGTGGAGGGGATCAGCTTAGCACAGATACGCAGTATTTT. V is TRBV6-2 or TRBV6-3 and J is TRBJ2-3; possible D gene TRBD2, 6 bases. CDR1 and CDR2 from the germline V gene are MNHEY and SVGEGT. Trimming cost V 4 bases and J 0 bases, with 20 bases left between them. CDR3 size: 18 residues.